This T cell receptor beta chain was sequenced in a study of lymphopenia after photon versus proton radiotherapy. Overall study results and limits: After lymphocyte nadir, photon-treated repertoires showed oligoclonal expansion, especially CD8+ Temra.

Worth noting for this clone: The antigen remains unidentified.

Here immunoSEQ multiplex PCR was the method, and the copy in TCRdb shows in-frame clones only, minus some. The sample shows about 45,000 clones, 85% of them seen only once. CDR3 size: 18 residues. The germline V gene has CDR1 SGHAT and CDR2 FQDESV (reference sequence). Between the trimmed V and J ends, which lost 6 bases and 5 bases, there was a span of 26 bases. The sequences come from peripheral blood, collected from a patient treated with photon-based radiotherapy. The sequence derives from a man in his forties with gastric cancer. The chain links TRBV11-1 to TRBJ2-1, with D possibly TRBD1 on 6 matching bases. The DNA of the CDR3 is TGTGCCAGCAGTTTATGGTCTCTAGACAGGTCGCTTGACAATGAGCAGTTCTTC. Translated, it gives CASSLWSLDRSLDNEQFF.